Below are 4 T cell receptor beta chains sequenced from a single sample in a study of cytomegalovirus exposure and HLA in healthy donors. The PCR was carried out with 60 Vbeta primers and 13 Jbeta primers. Profiled with immunoSEQ multiplex PCR; TCRdb holds only in-frame clones, not every one. The sample consists of about 68,000 clones, roughly four fifths of them appearing once. Sequencing used PBMCs. These receptors were obtained from a human donor in good health.

The chain links TRBV9 to TRBJ2-5; TRBD2 agrees at 12 bases. The CDR3 is made up of 16 amino acids. The V and J ends lost 3 bases and 1 base, in that order; junction bases with no gene match: 4. Germline assignment: CDR1 SGDLS and CDR2 YYNGEE. CDR3 bases: TGTGCCAGCAGCGAAGGACTAGCGGGGAGCCAAGAGACCCAGTACTTC. Its protein is CASSEGLAGSQETQYF.

The table lists this clone with a count of one. CDR3 in amino acids: CASSRTGGEGNIQYF. CDR3 DNA sequence: TGTGCCAGCTCAAGGACAGGGGGAGAGGGAAACATTCAGTACTTC. The chain joins TRBV18 to TRBJ2-4; TRBD1 matches at 10 bases. CDR1 is KGHSH, CDR2 LQKENI, per germline. CDR3 length: 15 amino acids. With V trimmed by 5 bases and J by 6 bases, 7 bases remained unmatched.

J is TRBJ1-1 and V is TRBV9; unclear D gene. The CDR3 runs to 13 residues. Trimming left V 5 bases short and J 4 bases short, with 12 bases between. Germline CDR1 is SGDLS and CDR2 is YYNGEE. CDR3 protein: CASSGTEGTEAFF. The CDR3 DNA is TGTGCCAGCAGTGGAACCGAGGGCACTGAAGCTTTCTTT.

The chain combines TRBV5-1 with TRBJ2-4, with 8 bases lining up with TRBD1. The CDR3 sequence is 19 residues long. Germline CDR1 is SGHRS and CDR2 is YFSETQ. V lost 0 bases, J lost 1 base, and 12 bases stayed unmatched. The CDR3 DNA follows: TGCGCCAGCAGCTTGGTCGGACAGGGAAGTAGTCAGGCCAAAAACATTCAGTACTTC. Its protein is CASSLVGQGSSQAKNIQYF.